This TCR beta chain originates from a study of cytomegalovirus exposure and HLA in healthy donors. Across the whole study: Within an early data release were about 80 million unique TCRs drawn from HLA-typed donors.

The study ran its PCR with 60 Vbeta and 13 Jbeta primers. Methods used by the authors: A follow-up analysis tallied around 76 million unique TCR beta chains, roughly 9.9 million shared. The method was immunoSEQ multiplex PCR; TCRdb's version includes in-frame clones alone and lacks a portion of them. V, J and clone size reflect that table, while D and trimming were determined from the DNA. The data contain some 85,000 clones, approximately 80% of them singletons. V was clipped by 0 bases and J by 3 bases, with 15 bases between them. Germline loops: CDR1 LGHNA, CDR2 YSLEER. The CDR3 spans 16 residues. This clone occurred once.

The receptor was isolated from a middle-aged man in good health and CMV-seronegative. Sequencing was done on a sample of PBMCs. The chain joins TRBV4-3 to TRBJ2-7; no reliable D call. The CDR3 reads CASSQDVPSRLYEQYF. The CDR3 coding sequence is TGCGCCAGCAGCCAAGATGTCCCCTCCAGACTCTACGAGCAGTACTTC.